The 2 T cell receptor beta chains reported below all come from one sample, sequenced in a study of T cells in Graves' hyperthyroidism and ophthalmopathy. RNA transcripts were the template for amplifying TCR beta CDR3 regions. The study used the HTBI primer set for a first-round RT-PCR of the TCR CDR3. Via MiXCR, TCRdb re-called the multiplex PCR reads, giving one row per CDR3 protein. The table includes some 800,000 distinct CDR3 sequences, 38% detected once. The sequencing input was blood. The receptors were sampled from a young man with Graves' hyperthyroidism.

The chain recombines TRBV2 with TRBJ1-5, with TRBD1 as a possible D gene (5 bases). The ends were cut back, 5 bases at V and 3 bases at J, with 17 bases in the middle. The CDR3 sequence is 16 residues long. Per the germline V gene, CDR1 is SNHLY and CDR2 is FYNNEI. Here the CDR3 reads CASSKIDSLYNQPQHF. The CDR3 bases are TGTGCCAGCAGTAAAATAGACAGCCTCTACAATCAGCCCCAGCATTTT.

Worth noting for this clonotype: A read error is possible here, since a much larger clone lies one base away. J is TRBJ1-5 and V is TRBV10-3; 9 bases agree with TRBD1. Trimming removed 10 bases from V and 8 bases from J; junction bases left unmatched: 6. Germline CDR1 is ENHRY and CDR2 is SYGVKD. The CDR3 covers 12 residues. The CDR3 DNA is TGTGCCACCGGGACAGGGTATGAGCCCCAGCATTTT. Its protein product is CATGTGYEPQHF.